Following are 22 T cell receptor beta chains from one sample sequenced in a study of cytomegalovirus exposure and HLA in healthy donors (dated by TCRdb to the late 2010s). Libraries were built with the immunoSEQ multiplex PCR assay. A mixture of 60 forward primers for TCR Vbeta segments and 13 reverse primers for TCR Jbeta segments was used in the multiplex PCR. TCRdb stores this immuneACCESS table with in-frame sequences only. Part of the clones is absent; in the studies checked, under half of the shortfall reflects unresolved V genes, and no reason is known for the rest. In this sample the table shows 190,000 or so clones, roughly 77% of which occur a single time. The top ten clonotypes cover roughly 0.4% of the sample. The sequencing input was PBMCs. The origin of the receptors is a male donor in good health and CMV-seropositive.

The chain carries TRBV7-8 and TRBJ2-1, with D possibly TRBD2 on 6 matching bases. The CDR3 is made up of 15 amino acids. The germline CDR1 and CDR2 sequences are SGHVS and FQNEAQ. Trimming stripped 3 bases from V and 0 bases from J, with 9 bases between. The CDR3 spells CASSFGSLSYNEQFF. CDR3 sequence (DNA): TGTGCCAGCAGCTTCGGGAGCCTCTCCTACAATGAGCAGTTCTTC.

The chain recombines TRBV12-5 with TRBJ1-1; D is unclear. Germline V gives CDR1 LGHNT, CDR2 FRNRAP. V lost 6 bases and J lost 5, with 13 bases in between. This CDR3 spans 13 amino acids. CDR3 in amino acids: CASGWGGGTEAFF. The CDR3 DNA sequence: TGTGCTAGTGGCTGGGGAGGAGGGACTGAAGCTTTCTTT. The whole variable domain, filled in from reference TRBV12-5 and TRBJ1-1, reads DARVTQTPRHKVTEMGQEVTMRCQPILGHNTVFWYRQTMMQGLELLAYFRNRAPLDDSGMPKDRFSAEMPDATLATLKIQPSEPRDSAVYFCASGWGGGTEAFFGQGTRLTVV.

The V and J genes are TRBV4-1 and TRBJ2-1; TRBD1 matches 10 bases. CDR3 length: 14 residues. After removal of 0 bases from V and 12 bases from J, the junction contained 5 bases not matched to a gene. CDR1 MGHRA and CDR2 YSYEKL come from the germline V gene. The CDR3 DNA sequence: TGCGCCAGCAGCCAAGAGGACAGGGGGATGGGGCAGTTCTTC. Its translation is CASSQEDRGMGQFF.

CDR3 sequence reads: CASSYGGGTQYF. As DNA, the CDR3 is TGTGCCAGCAGTTACGGGGGGGGGACCCAGTACTTC. This rearrangement joins TRBV6-5 to TRBJ2-5; 7 nucleotides align to TRBD2. Germline CDR1 MNHEY, CDR2 SVGAGI. J was trimmed by 7 bases and V by 2 bases; bases with no gene match: 1. The CDR3 has 12 amino acids.

J is TRBJ1-2 and V is TRBV18; 9 bases align to TRBD1. The CDR3 runs to 15 residues. The trim removed 3 bases at V and 5 bases at J, leaving 7 bases unmatched. The germline CDR1 and CDR2 sequences are KGHSH and LQKENI. This CDR3 is CASSPRTGVTYGYTF. For the CDR3, the DNA is TGTGCCAGCTCACCCCGGACAGGGGTGACATATGGCTACACCTTC.

The rearrangement links TRBV28 to TRBJ1-1; D remains ambiguous. Germline values: CDR1 MDHEN, CDR2 SYDVKM. Trimming removed 3 bases from V and 3 bases from J, with 8 bases in between. CDR3 size: 13 residues. For the CDR3, the DNA is TGTGCCAGCAGTTTGGGCAGTTACACTGAAGCTTTCTTT. This translates into CASSLGSYTEAFF.

The V call is TRBV7-2, the J call TRBJ1-5; TRBD1 matches 7 bases. J gave up 10 bases and V 4 bases, and 10 bases lay outside the gene matches. CDR1 and CDR2 (germline): SGHTA, FQGNSA. This CDR3 spans 14 amino acids. For the CDR3, the DNA is TGTGCCAGCAGCTCCGCCCTAGACAGGGATCCCCAGCATTTT. It codes for CASSSALDRDPQHF.

This rearrangement joins TRBV4-1 to TRBJ1-5; maybe TRBD1 (5 bases). Germline values: CDR1 MGHRA, CDR2 YSYEKL. Trimming removed 4 bases at V and 8 bases at J, with 12 bases between. The CDR3 sequence is 13 residues long. The CDR3 DNA reads TGCGCCAGCAGCCCTCAGGGTAGGAAGCCCCAGCATTTT. This translates into CASSPQGRKPQHF.

Written as DNA, the CDR3 is TGCGCCAGCAGTCCCCCAGGGGTGCGCGAGCAGTACTTC. Translation: CASSPPGVREQYF. This chain joins TRBV10-1 and TRBJ2-7, with a tentative D call TRBD1 (6 bases). Between the trimmed V and J ends, which lost 5 bases and 6 bases, there was a span of 14 bases. CDR1 is WNHNN, CDR2 SYGVQD, per germline (reference sequence). The CDR3 covers 13 residues.

The chain joins TRBV9 to TRBJ1-1; D remains ambiguous. Looked up from germline, CDR1 is SGDLS and CDR2 is YYNGEE. V was cut by 1 base and J by 5 bases, with 12 bases left in between. CDR3 length: 14 residues. CDR3 in DNA: TGTGCCAGCAGCGTATCGGTCCGGGATACTGAAGCTTTCTTT. This sequence encodes CASSVSVRDTEAFF.

The DNA for the CDR3 is TGTGCCACCTCAGGGTCCACGAACACCGGGGAGCTGTTTTTT. Encoded protein: CATSGSTNTGELFF. The chain recombines TRBV7-9 with TRBJ2-2; D possibly corresponds to TRBD1 (5 bases). V was shortened by 10 bases and J by 0 bases, with 12 bases between the two germline ends. Germline CDR1 SEHNR, CDR2 FQNEAQ (reference sequence). CDR3 length equals 14 residues.

This chain joins TRBV10-2 and TRBJ1-2, with D maybe TRBD1 (6 bases). The CDR3 sequence is 15 residues long. Trimming cost V 6 bases and J 6 bases, with 20 bases left between them. In germline, CDR1 is WSHSY, CDR2 SAAADI. The CDR3: CASRAPGQLINGYTF. The DNA for the CDR3 is TGCGCCAGCAGGGCACCCGGACAGCTCATAAATGGCTACACCTTC.

This chain connects TRBV5-8 to TRBJ1-1; D might be TRBD1 (5 bases). The germline V gene encodes CDR1 SGHTS and CDR2 YDEGEE. CDR3 length: 14 amino acids. V was clipped by 2 bases and J by 8 bases, with 16 bases between them. The CDR3 protein is CASSFSAGLLEAFF. The CDR3 DNA is TGTGCCAGCAGCTTCTCGGCGGGACTCCTGGAAGCTTTCTTT.

This chain uses TRBV9 with TRBJ1-6; TRBD1 matches 9 bases. The CDR3 is 15 amino acids. V trimming: 3 bases; J trimming: 8 bases; junction bases outside the gene matches: 6. Looked up from germline, CDR1 is SGDLS and CDR2 is YYNGEE. CDR3 amino acids: CASSADRGLDSPLHF. CDR3 coding DNA: TGTGCCAGCAGCGCGGACAGGGGATTGGATTCACCCCTCCACTTT.

The J gene is TRBJ1-1, the V gene TRBV19; no clear D. V was trimmed by 9 bases and J by 0 bases, leaving 17 bases between them. The germline gives CDR1 LNHDA, CDR2 SQIVND (reference sequence). This CDR3 contains 15 residues. The CDR3 sequence is CASTTNWEMNTEAFF. The DNA for the CDR3 is TGTGCCAGCACTACGAATTGGGAGATGAACACTGAAGCTTTCTTT.

This clone was observed once. The V gene is TRBV28, the J gene TRBJ1-2, with D tentatively TRBD1 (5 bases). In germline, CDR1 is MDHEN, CDR2 SYDVKM. V lost 7 bases and J lost 6, with 21 bases in between. This CDR3 has 15 amino acids. CDR3 region: CASTPAPGNINGYTF. In DNA form, the CDR3 reads TGTGCCAGCACCCCTGCGCCAGGGAACATTAATGGCTACACCTTC.

This sequence joins TRBV4-3 and TRBJ2-7; 10 nucleotides match TRBD2. The CDR3 extends over 19 amino acids. Germline trimming cut 1 base from V and 5 bases from J; bases unmatched to any gene: 17. CDR1 LGHNA and CDR2 YSLEER come from the germline V gene. The chain's CDR3 is CASSQVAKGIAGGLNEQYF. CDR3 sequence (DNA): TGCGCCAGCAGCCAAGTGGCCAAGGGAATAGCGGGAGGACTGAACGAGCAGTACTTC.

This clone was counted between two and nine times. For the CDR3, the DNA is TGCGCCAGCAGGCCTGCGGGCCCGGTTAACACCGGGGAGCTGTTTTTT. Translation gives CASRPAGPVNTGELFF. The chain couples TRBV5-1 to TRBJ2-2; tentative D call: TRBD2 (5 bases). The V gene lost 5 bases and the J gene lost 2 bases, with 16 bases spanning the gap. Germline V CDR1 and CDR2: SGHRS, YFSETQ. This CDR3 has 16 amino acids.

The V and J genes are TRBV10-3 and TRBJ2-7; D remains ambiguous. The CDR3 extends over 15 amino acids. V shed 0 bases and J shed 2 bases, with 11 bases lying between them. Germline lookup yields CDR1 ENHRY and CDR2 SYGVKD. DNA of the CDR3: TGTGCCATCAGTGAGTCAAACCGACAACCCTACGAGCAGTACTTC. Amino acids: CAISESNRQPYEQYF.

The chain joins TRBV7-3 to TRBJ2-2; D perhaps matches TRBD1 (5 bases). This CDR3 spans 16 amino acids. The V end lost 3 bases, the J end lost 0 bases, and 11 bases lay between the germline ends. Germline lookup yields CDR1 SGHTA and CDR2 FQGTGA. The CDR3 protein is CASSFSQGSNTGELFF. CDR3 in DNA: TGTGCCAGCAGCTTCAGCCAGGGTTCGAACACCGGGGAGCTGTTTTTT.

This clone was picked up a small number of times. V gene TRBV7-2 combines with J gene TRBJ1-5; D may be TRBD1 (6 bases). Trimming pared 1 base from V and 6 bases from J, leaving 13 bases between. Germline-derived CDR1 and CDR2 are SGHTA and FQGNSA. CDR3 length: 15 residues. CDR3 sequence: CASSLVMGARQPQHF. The CDR3 DNA reads as TGTGCCAGCAGCTTAGTGATGGGGGCACGTCAGCCCCAGCATTTT.

The chain links TRBV5-4 to TRBJ2-1; tentatively, D is TRBD2 (7 bases). Germline V CDR1 and CDR2: SGHNT, YYREEE (reference sequence). This CDR3 has 13 amino acids. V lost 7 bases and J 7 bases, leaving 15 bases between the germline ends. CDR3 nucleotides: TGTGCCAGCCAGGAGGGGGGAGGGAATGAGCAGTTCTTC. It encodes CASQEGGGNEQFF.